One T cell receptor beta chain is described in this entry. The antigen is undetermined. This sample is part of a study of lymphopenia after photon versus proton radiotherapy. Libraries were prepared by immunoSEQ multiplex PCR; TCRdb keeps only in-frame clonotypes and omits some of them. The table lists over 50,000 clones, around 86% of them singletons. The CDR3 contains 16 residues. Deletions cut 0 bases from V and 3 bases from J, with 15 bases between. CDR1 SGHRS and CDR2 YFSETQ come from the germline V gene. Study outcomes and limitations: Oligoclonal CD8+ Temra expansion after nadir drove photon patients' diversity drop. Relative stability marked proton patients; photon patients lost diversity and naive cells. Only patients who died were analyzed for survival; proton advantage is unproven. Post-nadir TCR diversity decline inversely tracked overall survival among those who died.

The genes are TRBV5-1 and TRBJ1-1; TRBD1 might be the D (6 bases). The TCR sequence derives from a man aged 35 to 55 with gastric cancer. The specimen comprised peripheral blood, sampled from a patient treated with photon-based radiotherapy. For the CDR3, the DNA is TGCGCCAGCAGCTTGGCCGGGCGGGCAGGGGACACTGAAGCTTTCTTT. Its translation: CASSLAGRAGDTEAFF.